This paragraph reports one T cell receptor (beta chain). TCRdb keeps only in-frame clones here, not all; method: immunoSEQ multiplex PCR. The sample consists of fewer than 120,000 clones, around 87% of them appearing once. This entry comes from a study of control samples from healthy donors and cancer patients. V lost 5 bases and J lost 4; bases outside the gene matches: 10. The CDR3 spans 18 residues. Germline V CDR1 and CDR2: SEHNR, FQNEAQ (reference sequence). This clonotype was sampled from a woman in her sixties or seventies with lung cancer. The chain has TRBV7-9 and TRBJ2-3; 15 bases agree with TRBD2. The sequenced material came from PBMCs. CDR3 nucleotides: TGTGCCAGCAGCAGGACTAGCGGGGGGGCGGTATCGTCAGATACGCAGTATTTT. It codes for CASSRTSGGAVSSDTQYF.